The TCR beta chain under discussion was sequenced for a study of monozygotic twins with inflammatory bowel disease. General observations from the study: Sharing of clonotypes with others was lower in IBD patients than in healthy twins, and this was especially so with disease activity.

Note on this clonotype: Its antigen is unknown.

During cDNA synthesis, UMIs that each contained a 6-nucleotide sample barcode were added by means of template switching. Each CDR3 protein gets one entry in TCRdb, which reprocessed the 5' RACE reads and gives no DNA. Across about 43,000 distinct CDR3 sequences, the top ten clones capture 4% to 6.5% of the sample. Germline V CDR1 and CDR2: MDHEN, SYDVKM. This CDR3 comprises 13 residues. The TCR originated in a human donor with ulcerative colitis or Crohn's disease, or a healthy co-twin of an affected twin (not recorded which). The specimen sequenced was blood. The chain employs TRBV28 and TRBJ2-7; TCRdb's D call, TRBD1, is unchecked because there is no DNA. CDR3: CASSPRPTYEQYF.